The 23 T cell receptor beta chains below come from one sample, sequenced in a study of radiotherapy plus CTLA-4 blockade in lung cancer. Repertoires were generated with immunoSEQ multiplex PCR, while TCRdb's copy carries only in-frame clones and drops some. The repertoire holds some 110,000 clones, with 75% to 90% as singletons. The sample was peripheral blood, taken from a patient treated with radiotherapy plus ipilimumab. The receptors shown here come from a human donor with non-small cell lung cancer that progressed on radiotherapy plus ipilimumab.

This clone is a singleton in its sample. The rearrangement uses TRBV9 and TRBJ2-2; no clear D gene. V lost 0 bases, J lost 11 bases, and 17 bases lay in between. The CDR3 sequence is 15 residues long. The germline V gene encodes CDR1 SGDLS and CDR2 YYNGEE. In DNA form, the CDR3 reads TGTGCCAGCAGCGTAGCAACCACCCCCTCGTCCGAGCTGTTTTTT. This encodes CASSVATTPSSELFF.

The CDR3 sequence is CASSHKRTGNTGELFF. The CDR3 DNA reads as TGTGCCAGCAGTCATAAGCGGACGGGGAACACCGGGGAGCTGTTTTTT. V usage is TRBV6-6 and J usage is TRBJ2-2, with D perhaps TRBD2 (5 bases). Germline V lookup: CDR1 MNHNY, CDR2 SVGAGI (reference sequence). This CDR3 contains 16 residues. V lost 5 bases and J lost 1, with 14 bases in between.

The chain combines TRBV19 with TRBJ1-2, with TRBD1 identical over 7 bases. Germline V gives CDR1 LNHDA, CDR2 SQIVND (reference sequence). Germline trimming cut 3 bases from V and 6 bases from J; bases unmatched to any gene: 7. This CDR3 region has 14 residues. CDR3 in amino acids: CASSMLGGADGYTF. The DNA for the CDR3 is TGTGCCAGTAGTATGCTAGGGGGCGCAGATGGCTACACCTTC.

CDR3 in amino acids: CASSPPANRELNYGYTF. The DNA for the CDR3 is TGTGCCAGCTCACCCCCGGCCAATCGGGAGTTAAACTATGGCTACACCTTC. The chain carries TRBV18 and TRBJ1-2; D remains unclear. CDR3 length: 17 residues. CDR1 is KGHSH, CDR2 LQKENI, per germline. The ends were cut back, 3 bases at V and 2 bases at J, with 19 bases in the middle.

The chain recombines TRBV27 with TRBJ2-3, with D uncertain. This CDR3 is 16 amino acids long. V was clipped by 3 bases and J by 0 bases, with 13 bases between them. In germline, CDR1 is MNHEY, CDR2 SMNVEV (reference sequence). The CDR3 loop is CASSFFSRSSTDTQYF. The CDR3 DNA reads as TGTGCCAGCAGTTTTTTTAGCAGATCTAGCACAGATACGCAGTATTTT.

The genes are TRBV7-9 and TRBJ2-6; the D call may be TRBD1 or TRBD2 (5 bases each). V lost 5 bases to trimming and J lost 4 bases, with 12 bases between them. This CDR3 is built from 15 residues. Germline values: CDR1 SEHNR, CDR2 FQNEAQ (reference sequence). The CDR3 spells CASSLTGTGANVLTF. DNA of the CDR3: TGTGCCAGCAGCCTCACTGGGACCGGGGCCAACGTCCTGACTTTC.

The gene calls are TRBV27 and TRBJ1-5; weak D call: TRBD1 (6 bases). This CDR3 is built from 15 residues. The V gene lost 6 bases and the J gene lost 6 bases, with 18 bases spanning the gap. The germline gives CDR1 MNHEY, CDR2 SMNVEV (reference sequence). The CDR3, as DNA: TGTGCCAGCAGGATGAGGGGGGCGCGGGGTCAGCCCCAGCATTTT. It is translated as CASRMRGARGQPQHF.

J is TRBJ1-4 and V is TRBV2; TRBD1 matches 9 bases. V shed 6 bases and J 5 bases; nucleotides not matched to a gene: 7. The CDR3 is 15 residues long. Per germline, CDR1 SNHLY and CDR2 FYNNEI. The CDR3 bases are TGTGCCAGCAGCAACGGACAGGGGAGCAATGAAAAACTGTTTTTT. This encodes CASSNGQGSNEKLFF.

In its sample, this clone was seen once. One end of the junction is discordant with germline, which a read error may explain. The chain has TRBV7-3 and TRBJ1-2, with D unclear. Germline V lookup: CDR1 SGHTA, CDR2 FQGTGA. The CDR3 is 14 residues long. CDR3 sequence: CASSLAATNYGHTF. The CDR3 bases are TGTGCCAGCAGCTTAGCGGCGACTAACTATGGCCACACCTTC.

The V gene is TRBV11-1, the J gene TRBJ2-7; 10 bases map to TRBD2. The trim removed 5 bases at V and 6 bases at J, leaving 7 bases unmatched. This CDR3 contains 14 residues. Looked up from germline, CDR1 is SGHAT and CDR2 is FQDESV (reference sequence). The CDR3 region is CASSRTGLASEQYF. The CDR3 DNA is TGTGCCAGCAGCCGCACGGGACTAGCGAGCGAGCAGTACTTC.

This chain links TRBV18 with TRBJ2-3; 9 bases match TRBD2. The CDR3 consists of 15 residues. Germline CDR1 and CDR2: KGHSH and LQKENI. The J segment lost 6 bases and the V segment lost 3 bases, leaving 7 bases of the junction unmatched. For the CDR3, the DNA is TGTGCCAGCTCACCTACTAGCGGGTCCTCCGATACGCAGTATTTT. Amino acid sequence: CASSPTSGSSDTQYF. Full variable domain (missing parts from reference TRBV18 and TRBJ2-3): NAGVMQNPRHLVRRRGQEARLRCSPMKGHSHVYWYRQLPEEGLKFMVYLQKENIIDESGMPKERFSAEFPKEGPSILRIQQVVRGDSAAYFCASSPTSGSSDTQYFGPGTRLTVL.

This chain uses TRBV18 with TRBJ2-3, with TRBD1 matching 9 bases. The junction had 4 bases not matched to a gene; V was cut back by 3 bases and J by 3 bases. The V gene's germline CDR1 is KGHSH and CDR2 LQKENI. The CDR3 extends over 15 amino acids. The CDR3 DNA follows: TGTGCCAGCTCACCGCTGGGACAGGGTACAGATACGCAGTATTTT. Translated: CASSPLGQGTDTQYF. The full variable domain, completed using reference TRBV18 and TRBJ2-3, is NAGVMQNPRHLVRRRGQEARLRCSPMKGHSHVYWYRQLPEEGLKFMVYLQKENIIDESGMPKERFSAEFPKEGPSILRIQQVVRGDSAAYFCASSPLGQGTDTQYFGPGTRLTVL.

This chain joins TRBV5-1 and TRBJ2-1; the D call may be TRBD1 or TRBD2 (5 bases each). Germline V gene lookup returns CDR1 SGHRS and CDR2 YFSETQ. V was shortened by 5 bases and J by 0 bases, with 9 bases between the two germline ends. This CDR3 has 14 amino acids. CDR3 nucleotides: TGCGCCAGCAGGGGGGACGACTCCTACAATGAGCAGTTCTTC. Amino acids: CASRGDDSYNEQFF.

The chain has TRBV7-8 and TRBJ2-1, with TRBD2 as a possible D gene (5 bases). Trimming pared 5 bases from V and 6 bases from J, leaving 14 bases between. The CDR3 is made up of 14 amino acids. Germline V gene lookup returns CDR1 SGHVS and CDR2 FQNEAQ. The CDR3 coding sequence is TGTGCCAGCAGCCGATCACTAGTTAGCAATGAGCAGTTCTTC. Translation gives CASSRSLVSNEQFF.

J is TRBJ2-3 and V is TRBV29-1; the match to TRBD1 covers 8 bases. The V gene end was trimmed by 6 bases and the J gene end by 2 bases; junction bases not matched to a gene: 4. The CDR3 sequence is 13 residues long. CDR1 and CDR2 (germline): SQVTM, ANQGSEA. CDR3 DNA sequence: TGCAGCGTACAGGACAGGGCCACAGATACGCAGTATTTT. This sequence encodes CSVQDRATDTQYF.

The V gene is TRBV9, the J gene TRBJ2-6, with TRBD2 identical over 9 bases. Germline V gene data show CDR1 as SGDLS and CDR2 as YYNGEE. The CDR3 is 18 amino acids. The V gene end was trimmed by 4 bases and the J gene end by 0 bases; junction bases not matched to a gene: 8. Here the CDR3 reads CASSSRLAASSGANVLTF. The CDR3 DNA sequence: TGTGCCAGCAGCTCTCGACTAGCGGCCAGCTCTGGGGCCAACGTCCTGACTTTC.

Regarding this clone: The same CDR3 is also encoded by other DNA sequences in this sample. This chain's CDR3 is CASSPSGSSYNEQFF. The CDR3 nucleotides are TGTGCCAGCTCCCCCAGCGGGAGCTCCTACAATGAGCAGTTCTTC. V usage is TRBV18 and J usage is TRBJ2-1, with TRBD2 matching over 8 bases. CDR3 length: 15 amino acids. Trimming at V came to 6 bases and at J to 0 bases, leaving 4 bases not matched to a gene. Per germline, CDR1 KGHSH and CDR2 LQKENI.

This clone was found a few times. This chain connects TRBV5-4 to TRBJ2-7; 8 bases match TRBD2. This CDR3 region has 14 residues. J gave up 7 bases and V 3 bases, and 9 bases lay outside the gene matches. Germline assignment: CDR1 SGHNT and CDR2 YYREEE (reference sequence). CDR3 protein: CASSSSAGVGEQYF. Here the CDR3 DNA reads TGTGCCAGCAGCTCCTCAGCGGGAGTCGGAGAGCAGTACTTC.

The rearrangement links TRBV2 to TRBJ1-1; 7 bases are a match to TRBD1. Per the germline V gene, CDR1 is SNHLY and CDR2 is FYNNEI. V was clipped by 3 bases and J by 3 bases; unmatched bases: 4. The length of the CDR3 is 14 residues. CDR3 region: CASSETGYYTEAFF. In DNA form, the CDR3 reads TGTGCCAGCAGTGAGACAGGGTATTACACTGAAGCTTTCTTT.

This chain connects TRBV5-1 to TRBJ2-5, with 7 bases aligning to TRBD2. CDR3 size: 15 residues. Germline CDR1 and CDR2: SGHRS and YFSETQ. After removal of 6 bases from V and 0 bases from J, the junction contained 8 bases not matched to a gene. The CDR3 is CASKPAGRNQETQYF. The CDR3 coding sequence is TGCGCCAGCAAGCCAGCGGGAAGGAACCAAGAGACCCAGTACTTC. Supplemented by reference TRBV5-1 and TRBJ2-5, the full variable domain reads KAGVTQTPRYLIKTRGQQVTLSCSPISGHRSVSWYQQTPGQGLQFLFEYFSETQRNKGNFPGRFSGRQFSNSRSEMNVSTLELGDSALYLCASKPAGRNQETQYFGPGTRLLVL.

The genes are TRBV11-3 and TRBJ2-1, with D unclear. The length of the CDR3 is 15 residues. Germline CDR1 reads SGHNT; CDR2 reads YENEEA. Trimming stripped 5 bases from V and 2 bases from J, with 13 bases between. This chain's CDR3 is CASSPTQTTYNEQFF. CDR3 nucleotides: TGTGCCAGCAGCCCCACACAGACCACCTACAATGAGCAGTTCTTC.

The CDR3 DNA reads as TGTGCCAGCAGTAGCCAATACAATGAGCAGTTCTTC. This encodes CASSSQYNEQFF. The chain joins TRBV28 to TRBJ2-1; no clear D gene. The CDR3 runs to 12 residues. Germline CDR1 and CDR2: MDHEN and SYDVKM. V gave up 5 bases and J gave up 4 bases, with 6 bases separating them.

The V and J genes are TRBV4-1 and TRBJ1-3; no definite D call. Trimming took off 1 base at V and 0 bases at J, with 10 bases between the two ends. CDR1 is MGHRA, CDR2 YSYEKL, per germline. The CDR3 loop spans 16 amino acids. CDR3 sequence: CASSQATSSSGNTIYF. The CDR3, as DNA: TGCGCCAGCAGCCAAGCGACCAGCAGCTCTGGAAACACCATATATTTT.